This entry is about one T cell receptor beta chain. This clone was detected only a few times. There is no known antigen for this receptor. Base quality data are lacking; no much larger clone is found one base away. The data are from a study of beta chain features in type 1 diabetes (dated 2018 in TCRdb). Notes on the research overall: Mean age, gender distribution, total cell number and subset yield were not different between patients and healthy donors. Regulatory and stem cell-like memory subsets were obtained from only 8 patients and roughly 8 healthy donors, while naive and central memory subsets were obtained from all 28 donors. A total of about 110,000,000 sorted cells were examined across all samples, and a strong correlation was observed between cell number per subset and RNA yield. In the study, recently diagnosed type 1 diabetes patients and matched healthy donors were compared on the TCRB repertoires of their sorted circulating CD4+ T cell subsets. What the research found in general, with its limitations: In all four CD4+ subsets, TCRB CDR3 length was moderately but significantly shorter in type 1 diabetes patients. Because cDNA was sequenced instead of genomic DNA, activated cells with high expression could be over-represented, although the groups did not differ in activation or CD3 levels. At VDJ recombination sites, patients with type 1 diabetes made fewer insertions and deleted more nucleotides, a pattern implying thymic rearrangement abnormalities. The naive, central memory and regulatory TCRB repertoires appeared to resemble one another more closely among patients than among healthy donors. Because small numbers of individuals were included in the HLA sub-analyses, any influence of HLA type on TCRB rearrangement was left unresolved. PCR may preferentially amplify shorter templates, but because patient and control samples were amplified and corrected together, any resulting skew would affect both groups equally.

Each donor gave one peripheral blood draw, approximately 110 mL on average, collected into heparinised tubes. A BD FACSAria II was used to sort naive, central memory, regulatory and stem cell-like memory CD4+ T cells with a panel that included CD45RO, CCR7, CD25, CD127, CD95 and CD27. All sorted populations exceeded 95% purity. Right away, PBMCs were isolated by Lymphoprep density gradient centrifugation and were stained directly, with no culture step. Samples were stained and sorted in pairs, with one healthy donor and one patient per experiment, so that batch effects were minimized. The entire amount of isolated RNA was reverse transcribed using the High Capacity cDNA Reverse Transcription Kit, so the sequenced TCRB transcripts were expressed ones. Naive, central memory and regulatory T cell samples underwent deep immunoSEQ sequencing, averaging around 4 million total reads per sample. After sorted cells were lysed in RLT buffer, RNA was extracted with DNase-treated RNeasy Micro or Mini kits, with the choice depending on cell number. To prevent cross-contamination, each cell subset was processed individually, whereas patient and healthy donor samples were processed jointly. TCRB sequences were amplified from cDNA with the immunoSEQ multiplex PCR, producing 87-bp fragments spanning the CDR3 region. Sequencing of the amplicons was performed on the Illumina HiSeq platform. From the authors' description of their analysis: Synthetic template baselines were used to correct PCR bias computationally, reads within Hamming distance 2 were collapsed together, and singletons that could not be merged were discarded. Reads were aligned against IMGT to assign V, D and J genes, CDR3 length and insertions or deletions at six rearrangement sites. Within each subset, clonotype counts were normalized to sorted cell number, after which true diversity and Gini coefficients were computed with the tcR R package. Repertoire sharing was quantified using the overlap coefficient calculated on TCRB nucleotide sequences. Out-of-frame TCRB sequences from naive cells were analyzed to stand in for the pre-selection repertoire. In its TCRdb copy, this immuneACCESS table keeps in-frame sequences only and misses some clones. Where compared with another copy, unresolved V genes explain less than half of these, and the others have no known cause. That table is the source of V, J and clone size, and D and trimming were worked out from the DNA. This sample lists around 310,000 clones; about 11% were detected once. Clones ranked in the top ten supply around 0.015% of the sample.

CDR1 and CDR2 are read off the germline V gene as KGHSH and LQKENI. Trimming leaves V shorter by 8 bases and J shorter by 4 bases, with the junction holding 10 bases beyond the gene matches. The CDR3 covers 14 residues, taking in both the cysteine and the phenylalanine. This entry keeps only the CDR3 DNA: 42 bases, framed from base 1. The sequenced material came from naive CD4+ T cells from blood. This specimen's cell subset or site label, per the study, means: true naive CD4+ T cells. This chain joins TRBV18 to TRBJ1-1; 7 nucleotides in the junction match TRBD1. The clonotype originates from a woman aged 25-40 years in good health. The CDR3 protein sequence reads: CASVQGTLGTEAFF. The base sequence is TGTGCCAGCGTACAGGGGACCCTGGGCACTGAAGCTTTCTTT.